The clone carrying this T cell receptor (beta chain) was counted ten times or more. These data originate in a study of identical twins. TCRdb recomputed calls from the 5' RACE reads with MiXCR, one row per CDR3 protein. The table has fewer than 800,000 distinct CDR3 sequences, around 7.4% seen once; the top ten hold approximately 1.5%. J lost 5 bases, V lost 4 bases, and 8 bases had no gene match. This CDR3 spans 14 amino acids. Germline V CDR1 and CDR2: MDHEN, SYDVKM. This sample also appeared in a second study, on yellow fever vaccine responses in identical twins.

The TCR was taken from a woman under 30 in good health. The V gene is TRBV28, the J gene TRBJ2-7; TRBD1 agrees at 7 bases. Sample: PBMCs. The CDR3 DNA reads TGTGCCAGCAGTTACCCACAGGGGTCGGACGAGCAGTACTTC. It specifies CASSYPQGSDEQYF.